The 16 T cell receptor beta chains below come from one sample, sequenced in a study of T cell clusters in autoimmune cytopenias. TRB rearrangements were amplified by touch-down multiplex PCR with mixed TRB-A/B primers. One entry per CDR3 protein, without DNA, is what TCRdb gives after re-calling the multiplex PCR reads. The data include about 5,500 distinct CDR3 sequences; the top ten clones carry about 7.2%. Tens of thousands of genome equivalents of blood DNA were amplified for TRB. The sample was also linked to a second study, of T cell repertoires in aging, cancer and after chemotherapy.

Sample: peripheral blood. The receptors originated from a human donor in good health.

This clonotype is classed as medium-sized by frequency. The chain links TRBV5-6 to TRBJ2-7. In germline, CDR1 is SGHDT, CDR2 YYEEEE. This CDR3 is built from 11 residues. CDR3 loop: CASSSLGEQYF.

This clonotype is identified as medium-sized (0.01 to 0.1%) from frequency. The V call is TRBV5-4, the J call TRBJ2-7; TCRdb's D gene call, TRBD1, goes unchecked for lack of DNA. Germline CDR1 SGHNT, CDR2 YYREEE (reference sequence). CDR3 length equals 13 residues. CDR3 in amino acids: CASSLDPGYEQYF.

This clonotype shows up as medium-sized by frequency. The chain has TRBV12-3 or TRBV12-4 and TRBJ2-7; TCRdb's D call, TRBD2, is unchecked because there is no DNA. The CDR3 is 15 residues long. This CDR3 reads CASSLQGLAAHEQYF.

The V call is TRBV7-9, the J call TRBJ2-7; the D call of TRBD1 rests on TCRdb alone, since no DNA is present to check it. The CDR3 is 15 residues long. Germline CDR1 is SEHNR and CDR2 is FQNEAQ (reference sequence). The CDR3 spells CASSLDPGGYYEQYF.

The V gene is TRBV21-1, the J gene TRBJ1-1; TCRdb's D call, TRBD1, is unchecked because there is no DNA. TRBV21-1 is an annotated pseudogene. The length of the CDR3 is 19 residues. Here the CDR3 reads CASSSPTRRDPGNNWGAFF.

Its frequency marks this clonotype as medium-sized. The CDR3 loop is CASSRGNQPQHF. This chain joins TRBV24-1 and TRBJ1-5. CDR1 KGHDR and CDR2 SFDVKD come from the germline V gene. The CDR3 covers 12 residues.

The rearrangement links TRBV10-2 to TRBJ2-7; TCRdb names TRBD2, which stays unverified in the absence of DNA. There are 14 residues in the CDR3. CDR1 and CDR2 from the germline V gene are WSHSY and SAAADI. The CDR3 here is CASSRTDGINEQYF.

The V and J genes are TRBV6-2 or TRBV6-3 and TRBJ2-5; there is no DNA to check the TCRdb D call of TRBD2. The CDR3 covers 16 residues. The germline V gene has CDR1 MNHEY and CDR2 SVGEGT. CDR3: CASSSTSGGARETQYF.

The chain recombines TRBV14 with TRBJ2-7; TCRdb designates TRBD2, a call that cannot be tested without DNA. Germline V gives CDR1 SGHDN, CDR2 FVKESK. The CDR3 spans 13 residues. This CDR3 is CASSQVAGYEQYF.

By frequency, this clonotype registers medium-sized. V is TRBV5-6 and J is TRBJ2-1; the D call from TCRdb, TRBD2, cannot be confirmed without DNA. This CDR3 region has 15 residues. CDR1 is SGHDT, CDR2 YYEEEE, per germline. The CDR3 loop reads CASSFGLAGGDEQFF.

This clonotype shows up as medium-sized by frequency. The rearrangement joins TRBV6-1 to TRBJ1-6; the TRBD1 assignment by TCRdb is unverifiable without DNA. Germline V gene lookup returns CDR1 MNHNS and CDR2 SASEGT. The CDR3 has 13 amino acids. CDR3 residues: CASSEEEQGRLHF.

In terms of frequency, this clonotype is medium-sized (0.01 to 0.1%). The genes are TRBV27 and TRBJ1-5; TCRdb returns TRBD1, unconfirmable since there is no DNA. The V gene's germline CDR1 is MNHEY and CDR2 SMNVEV (reference sequence). This CDR3 comprises 15 residues. The CDR3 protein is CASSLAQGANQPQHF.

This chain uses TRBV5-1 with TRBJ2-1; TCRdb names TRBD2, which stays unverified in the absence of DNA. The CDR3 length is 15 residues. Germline assignment: CDR1 SGHRS and CDR2 YFSETQ. The CDR3 sequence: CASSSRTSGLNEQFF.

V and J are TRBV7-9 and TRBJ1-2. The CDR3 sequence is 13 residues long. Germline CDR1 reads SEHNR; CDR2 reads FQNEAQ (reference sequence). CDR3 in amino acids: CASTNVAKGGYTF.

The chain links TRBV20-1 to TRBJ2-7; with no DNA, the TCRdb D assignment of TRBD1 cannot be verified. The CDR3 consists of 11 residues. Germline CDR1 is DFQATT and CDR2 is SNEGSKA (reference sequence). CDR3 region: CSARVRDQQYF.

This clonotype is labeled medium-sized based on frequency. The genes are TRBV15 and TRBJ2-2. CDR1 is LNHNV and CDR2 is YYDKDF in the germline V gene (reference sequence). The CDR3 contains 13 residues. The CDR3 reads CATSGRSTGELFF.